A single sample is the source of the 10 T cell receptor beta chains below, sequenced in a study of shared clonotypes between healthy human individuals. The table came from immunoSEQ multiplex PCR; TCRdb's copy has only in-frame clones and leaves some out. The data contain approximately 2.5 million clones, roughly 93% of them seen just once; the ten biggest clones take up roughly 0.36%. Specimen: naive CD4+ T cells from PBMCs. Regarding subset: CD45RA+ positively selected. The receptors come from a young man in good health. Some clones in this sample may be carry-over from other donors' samples.

The gene calls are TRBV10-1 and TRBJ1-1; possible D gene TRBD1, 5 bases. Germline values: CDR1 WNHNN, CDR2 SYGVQD (reference sequence). V lost 6 bases and J lost 3, with 11 bases in between. The CDR3 is made up of 13 amino acids. The CDR3 DNA sequence: TGCGCCAGCAGCGGGACCCGGGACACTGAAGCTTTCTTT. Its translation is CASSGTRDTEAFF.

The V and J genes are TRBV28 and TRBJ1-1; a possible D gene is TRBD1 (6 bases). CDR3 length: 14 residues. V lost 7 bases to trimming and J lost 1 base, with 13 bases between them. Germline CDR1 is MDHEN and CDR2 is SYDVKM. CDR3 DNA: TGTGCCAGCACCCCTGGGGGGGCGAACACTGAAGCTTTCTTT. Residues: CASTPGGANTEAFF.

On this clone: The same CDR3 can be traced to other DNA sequences in this sample. The chain carries TRBV4-3 and TRBJ2-7; D uncertain. Germline loops: CDR1 LGHNA, CDR2 YSLEER. Trimming took off 1 base at V and 3 bases at J, with 7 bases between the two ends. The CDR3 is 13 amino acids. In DNA, the CDR3 is TGCGCCAGCAGCCAAGCGGTGGGCTACGAGCAGTACTTC. Its translation is CASSQAVGYEQYF.

The V call is TRBV7-9, the J call TRBJ2-3; possible D gene TRBD1, 6 bases. This CDR3 has 13 residues. CDR1 is SEHNR, CDR2 FQNEAQ, per germline (reference sequence). V was pared by 2 bases and J by 5 bases, with 8 bases between. The CDR3 DNA reads as TGTGCCAGCAGCTTACAGGACAGAGATACGCAGTATTTT. It specifies CASSLQDRDTQYF. The entire variable domain, with the rest obtained from reference TRBV7-9 and TRBJ2-3, is as follows: DTGVSQNPRHKITKRGQNVTFRCDPISEHNRLYWYRQTLGQGPEFLTYFQNEAQLEKSRLLSDRFSAERPKGSFSTLEIQRTEQGDSAMYLCASSLQDRDTQYFGPGTRLTVL.

This sequence joins TRBV9 and TRBJ2-4; D perhaps matches TRBD1 (6 bases). The V gene lost 4 bases and the J gene lost 7 bases, with 15 bases spanning the gap. The CDR3 consists of 14 residues. Germline V CDR1 and CDR2: SGDLS, YYNGEE. CDR3: CASSPQDSVNIQYF. The CDR3 DNA sequence: TGTGCCAGCAGCCCCCAGGACAGCGTCAACATTCAGTACTTC.

This chain connects TRBV5-4 to TRBJ2-5; D is possibly TRBD2 (5 bases). The germline V and J ends were trimmed by 4 bases and 4 bases, with 17 bases remaining between them. Germline V gene lookup returns CDR1 SGHNT and CDR2 YYREEE (reference sequence). The CDR3 sequence is 15 residues long. CDR3 sequence: CASSPAERPGETQYF. CDR3 sequence (DNA): TGTGCCAGCAGCCCGGCTGAGCGGCCGGGAGAGACCCAGTACTTC.

The table lists this clone with a count of one. This sequence joins TRBV5-4 and TRBJ2-1; 8 nucleotides line up with TRBD2. The junction had 6 bases not matched to a gene; V was cut back by 4 bases and J by 3 bases. The CDR3 contains 15 residues. Germline-derived CDR1 and CDR2 are SGHNT and YYREEE (reference sequence). The CDR3 reads CASSPRGGNYNEQFF. CDR3 bases: TGTGCCAGCAGCCCTCGGGGGGGGAACTACAATGAGCAGTTCTTC.

The V call is TRBV20-1, the J call TRBJ2-1; weak D call: TRBD2 (6 bases). This CDR3 is built from 11 residues. Germline V gene sequence: CDR1 DFQATT, CDR2 SNEGSKA (reference sequence). V shed 1 base and J shed 9 bases, with 7 bases lying between them. As DNA, the CDR3 is TGCAGTGCTAGAGGGGGGGTTGAGCAGTTCTTC. Its protein product is CSARGGVEQFF.

The chain uses TRBV6-1 and TRBJ2-7; 7 nucleotides match TRBD2. Germline CDR1 reads MNHNS; CDR2 reads SASEGT. The CDR3 loop spans 18 amino acids. Trimming at V came to 4 bases and at J to 1 base, leaving 16 bases not matched to a gene. The CDR3 DNA follows: TGTGCCAGCAGTGGACGCTTAGCGGGTTCCCCCCCTTCCTACGAGCAGTACTTC. It is translated as CASSGRLAGSPPSYEQYF.

This rearrangement joins TRBV10-1 to TRBJ1-4; D is undetermined. The V gene's germline CDR1 is WNHNN and CDR2 SYGVQD (reference sequence). CDR3 length: 14 amino acids. V was trimmed by 0 bases and J by 10 bases, leaving 12 bases between them. Written as DNA, the CDR3 is TGCGCCAGCAGTGAGTCGGAGCGCCCAGGAAAACTGTTTTTT. Its translation: CASSESERPGKLFF.